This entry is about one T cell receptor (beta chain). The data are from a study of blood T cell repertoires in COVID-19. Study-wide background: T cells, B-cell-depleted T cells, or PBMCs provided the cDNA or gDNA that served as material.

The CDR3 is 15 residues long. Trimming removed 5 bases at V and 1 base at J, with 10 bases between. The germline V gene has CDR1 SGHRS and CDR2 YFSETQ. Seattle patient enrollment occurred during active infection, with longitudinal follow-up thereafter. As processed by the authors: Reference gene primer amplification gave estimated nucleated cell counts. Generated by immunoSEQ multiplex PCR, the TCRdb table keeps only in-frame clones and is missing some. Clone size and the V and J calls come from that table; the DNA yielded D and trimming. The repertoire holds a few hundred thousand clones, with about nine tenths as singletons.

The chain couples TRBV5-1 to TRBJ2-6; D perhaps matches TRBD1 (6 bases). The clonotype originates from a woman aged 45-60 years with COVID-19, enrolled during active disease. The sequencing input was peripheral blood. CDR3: CASRDRLSGANVLTF. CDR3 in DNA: TGCGCCAGCAGAGACAGGTTATCTGGGGCCAACGTCCTGACTTTC.